This T cell receptor beta chain was sequenced in a study of control samples from healthy donors and cancer patients. Libraries were prepared by immunoSEQ multiplex PCR; TCRdb keeps only in-frame clonotypes and omits some of them. Among 70,000 or so clones, around 84% were seen once, and the ten largest hold roughly 3.1%. This clone was detected once. Germline CDR1 LNHDA, CDR2 SQIVND (reference sequence). The CDR3 is 17 amino acids. After removal of 5 bases from V and 3 bases from J, the junction contained 10 bases not matched to a gene. The rearrangement links TRBV19 to TRBJ1-5; TRBD1 matches 10 bases. The source is a woman aged 50 to 60 with lung cancer. What was sequenced was PBMCs. CDR3 amino acids: CASSRSRTGGYNQPQHF. CDR3 nucleotides: TGTGCCAGTAGTCGGTCCCGGACAGGGGGATACAATCAGCCCCAGCATTTT.